The present entry profiles one TCR beta chain with its context. This sample is drawn from a study of blood T cell repertoires in COVID-19. Study in general: Samples of COVID-19 (acute and convalescent) were obtained from the United States, Italy and Spain. The cDNA or gDNA used as material had been derived from T cells, B-cell-depleted T cells, or PBMCs.

Source study methods: Scientists estimated how many nucleated cells there were by amplifying reference gene primers. Sequenced by immunoSEQ multiplex PCR; TCRdb stores in-frame clones only, minus some. V and J calls plus clone size are reproduced from that table; the DNA served to infer D and trimming. The sample includes about 150,000 clones, 65% to 85% of them seen just once. The CDR3 covers 14 residues. Germline CDR1 is SGHRS and CDR2 is YFSETQ. V dropped 0 bases and J dropped 10 bases, with 14 bases sitting between them. This clonotype was sampled from a man aged 65-85 years with active or convalescent COVID-19. The sequencing sample was made of peripheral blood. The rearrangement uses TRBV5-1 and TRBJ2-1; D is perhaps TRBD1 (6 bases). The CDR3 loop is CASSLAPPRGEQFF. DNA of the CDR3: TGCGCCAGCAGCTTGGCCCCACCAAGGGGGGAGCAGTTCTTC.